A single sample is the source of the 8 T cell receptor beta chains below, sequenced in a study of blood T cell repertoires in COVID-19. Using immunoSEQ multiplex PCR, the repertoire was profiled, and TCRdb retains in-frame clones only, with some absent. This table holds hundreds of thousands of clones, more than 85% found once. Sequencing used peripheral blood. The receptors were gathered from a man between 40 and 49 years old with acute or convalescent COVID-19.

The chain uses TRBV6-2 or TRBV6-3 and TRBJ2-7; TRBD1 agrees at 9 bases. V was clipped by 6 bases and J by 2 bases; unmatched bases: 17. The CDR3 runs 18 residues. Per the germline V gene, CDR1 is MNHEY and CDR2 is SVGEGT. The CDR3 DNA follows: TGTGCCAGCAGCCCCCTCGGGACAGGGTTAATTAATGCCTACGAGCAGTACTTC. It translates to CASSPLGTGLINAYEQYF.

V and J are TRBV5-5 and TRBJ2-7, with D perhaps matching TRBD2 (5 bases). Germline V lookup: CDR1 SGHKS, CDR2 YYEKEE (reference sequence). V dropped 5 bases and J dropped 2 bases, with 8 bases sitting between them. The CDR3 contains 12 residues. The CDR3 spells CASSFGAYEQYF. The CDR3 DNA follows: TGTGCCAGCAGTTTCGGGGCCTACGAGCAGTACTTC.

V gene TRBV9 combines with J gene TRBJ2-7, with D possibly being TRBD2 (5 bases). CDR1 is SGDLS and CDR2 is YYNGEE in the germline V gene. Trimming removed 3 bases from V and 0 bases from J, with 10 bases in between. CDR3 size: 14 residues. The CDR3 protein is CASSEDFRSYEQYF. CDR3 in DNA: TGTGCCAGCAGCGAGGACTTCCGCTCCTACGAGCAGTACTTC.

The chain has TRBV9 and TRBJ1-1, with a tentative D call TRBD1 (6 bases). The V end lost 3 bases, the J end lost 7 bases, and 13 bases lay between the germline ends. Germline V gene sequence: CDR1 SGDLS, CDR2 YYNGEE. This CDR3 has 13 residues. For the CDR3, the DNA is TGTGCCAGCAGCGGACAGGTTGGTGGTGAAGCTTTCTTT. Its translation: CASSGQVGGEAFF.

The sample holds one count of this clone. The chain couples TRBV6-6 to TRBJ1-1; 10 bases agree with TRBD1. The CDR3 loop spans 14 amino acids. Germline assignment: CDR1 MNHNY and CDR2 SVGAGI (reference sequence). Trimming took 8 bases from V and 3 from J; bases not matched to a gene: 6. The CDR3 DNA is TGTGCCAGCCTCACCGGGACAGGGGACACTGAAGCTTTCTTT. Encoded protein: CASLTGTGDTEAFF.

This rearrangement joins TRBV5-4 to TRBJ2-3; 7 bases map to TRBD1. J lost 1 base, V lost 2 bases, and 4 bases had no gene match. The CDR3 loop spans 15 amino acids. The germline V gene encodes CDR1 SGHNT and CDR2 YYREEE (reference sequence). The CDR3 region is CASSFLTGGTDTQYF. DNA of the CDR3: TGTGCCAGCAGCTTCTTAACAGGGGGCACAGATACGCAGTATTTT. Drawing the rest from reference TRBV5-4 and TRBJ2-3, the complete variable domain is ETGVTQSPTHLIKTRGQQVTLRCSSQSGHNTVSWYQQALGQGPQFIFQYYREEENGRGNFPPRFSGLQFPNYSSELNVNALELDDSALYLCASSFLTGGTDTQYFGPGTRLTVL.

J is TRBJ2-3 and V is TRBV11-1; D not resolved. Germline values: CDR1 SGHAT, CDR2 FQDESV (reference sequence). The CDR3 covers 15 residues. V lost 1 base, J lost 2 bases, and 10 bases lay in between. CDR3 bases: TGTGCCAGCAGCTTAGGTTCAGTTCACACAGATACGCAGTATTTT. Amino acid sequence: CASSLGSVHTDTQYF.

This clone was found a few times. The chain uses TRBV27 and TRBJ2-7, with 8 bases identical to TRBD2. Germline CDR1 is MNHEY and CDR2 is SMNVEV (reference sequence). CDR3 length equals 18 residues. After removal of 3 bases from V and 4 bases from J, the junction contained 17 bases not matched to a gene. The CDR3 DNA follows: TGTGCCAGCAGTTTCAACGCCGGGACTAGAAAGTCAGGTTACGAGCAGTACTTC. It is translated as CASSFNAGTRKSGYEQYF.